This T cell receptor beta chain is drawn from a study of CD8 T cells in ankylosing spondylitis. General study findings and limits: Disease-linked clones proved CD8+ and comparatively uncommon in peripheral blood. According to the report, clones linked to the disease were significantly enriched in matched synovial fluid samples taken from ankylosing spondylitis patients. Seemingly characteristic of ankylosing spondylitis blood was a TCR beta motif consisting of about 8 highly homologous variants. Earlier reports found some motif variants in synovial fluid and blood in reactive arthritis.

With respect to this clonotype: What it binds is not known.

TCRdb reprocessed the 5' RACE reads via MiXCR and lists one record per CDR3 protein. This sample has 450,000 or so distinct CDR3 sequences, with roughly 26% found just once. Looked up from germline, CDR1 is SGHNT and CDR2 is YENEEA. J gave up 5 bases and V 4 bases, and 5 bases lay outside the gene matches. The CDR3 spans 17 residues. Sequencing used blood, either unsorted or a sorted T cell fraction (not recorded which). The clonotype originates from a male donor with ankylosing spondylitis. J is TRBJ2-2 and V is TRBV11-3; TRBD2 matches at 15 bases. Here the CDR3 reads CASSYPGTSGRTGELFF. The CDR3 coding sequence is TGTGCCAGCAGCTACCCCGGGACTAGCGGGAGGACCGGGGAGCTGTTTTTT.